This TCR beta chain was found in a study of blood T cell repertoires in COVID-19 (dated by TCRdb to about 2020). Turning to the overall study: Collaborator samples came from the United States, Italy and Spain and covered acute and convalescent phases of COVID-19. The repertoires were made available in a free public database intended to serve as a resource for research on the immune response to SARS-CoV-2. Nearly every sample came with metadata listing a de-identified subject ID, COVID-19 status, age in years and sex. Deeply sampled blood TCRbeta repertoires from subjects exposed to, actively infected with, or recovered from COVID-19 were included in the dataset. Where available, HLA class I and class II types were taken from metadata supplied by the sample provider and were not determined by assay-based typing. The prospective study material was composed of cDNA or gDNA derived from T cells, B-cell-depleted T cells, or PBMCs. The samples were drawn from two sources: the first 160 participants of the ongoing ImmuneRACE study, and 1,000 to 1,500 subjects contributed by 6 global collaborators. Beyond this particular receptor, the publication reports: The amount of clinical and demographic metadata varied by source and participant and was provided uncurated.

In the germline V gene, CDR1 corresponds to MGHRA and CDR2 to YSYEKL. V drops 0 bases and J drops 6 bases, leaving 11 bases in between. From its cysteine to its phenylalanine, the CDR3 spans 14 amino acids. The sequence is cut down to CDR3 DNA, 42 bases in frame from base 1. TCRbeta CDR3 regions were amplified from genomic DNA by means of the immunoSEQ Assay, a bias-controlled multiplex PCR. The original pipeline was this. The number of nucleated cells in each sample was estimated by amplification of reference gene primers within the assay. To quantify the absolute abundance of each unique TCRbeta CDR3 rearrangement, sequence reads were collapsed and filtered. For each sample, productive Simpson clonality was calculated by taking the square root of Simpson's diversity index across productive rearrangements. Entries here come from immuneACCESS through TCRdb and include only in-frame sequences with V and J called. Some clones fail to appear in such tables; in the studies checked, an unresolved V gene covers under half of the shortfall, and the cause of the remainder is unknown. Clone size and V and J calls were adopted from that table, with D and trimming inferred from the DNA. Here the sample has approximately 250,000 clones; approximately 82% occur a single time. The leading ten clones occupy approximately 16% of the sample.

Concerning this clone itself: It lacks a known antigen. Base quality data are lacking; no much larger clone is found one base away.

Participants in the prospective study were aged roughly 18 to 100 years, lived in approximately 26 United States geographic areas, and enrolled through a virtual design. To assign participants to cohorts, the prospective study relied on clinical history that participants themselves reported in a screening survey and a study questionnaire. Recovered participants in ImmuneRACE Cohort 3 were defined as having two consecutive negative NP/OP PCR tests, clearance from a healthcare professional, or resolution of symptoms. Mobile phlebotomists in the prospective study collected whole blood, serum and a nasopharyngeal or oropharyngeal swab from every participant. Prospective study participants could optionally give additional blood draws and questionnaires over an approximately 2-month period. Before DNA extraction, prospective study blood samples were shipped either frozen or at room temperature.

The source is a man in his forties who had recovered from COVID-19. The V and J genes are TRBV4-1 and TRBJ1-1; the D region possibly corresponds to TRBD1 (5 bases align). Material: PBMCs or T cells enriched from blood (not recorded which). For the CDR3, the sequence is CASSQERQGAEAFF. The nucleotide sequence reads TGCGCCAGCAGCCAAGAGAGGCAGGGCGCTGAAGCTTTCTTT.